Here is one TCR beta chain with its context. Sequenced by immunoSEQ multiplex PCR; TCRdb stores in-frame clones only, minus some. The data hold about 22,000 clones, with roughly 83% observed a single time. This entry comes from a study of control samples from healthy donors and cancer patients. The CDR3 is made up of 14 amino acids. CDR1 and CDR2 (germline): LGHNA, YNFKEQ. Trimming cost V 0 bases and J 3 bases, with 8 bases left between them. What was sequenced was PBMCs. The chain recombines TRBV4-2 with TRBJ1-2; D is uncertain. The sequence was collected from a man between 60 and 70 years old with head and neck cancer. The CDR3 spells CASSQDGVDYGYTF. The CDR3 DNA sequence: TGTGCCAGCAGCCAAGATGGGGTGGACTATGGCTACACCTTC.